One T cell receptor (beta chain) is described in this entry. Antigen: not known. The study based diagnoses on clinical symptoms, serum thyroxine and TRAb, thyroid ultrasound and orbital computed tomography. Extraction of PBMCs used 8.5 to 10 ml of fresh peripheral blood. Amplified TCR beta CDR3 regions derived from RNA transcripts. HTBI primers were used for first-round RT-PCR of the TCR CDR3. TCRdb called the multiplex PCR reads again in MiXCR, with one record for every CDR3 protein. Of roughly 380,000 distinct CDR3 sequences in the sample, less than 15% are singletons; the top ten hold less than 25%. The data originate from a study of T cells in Graves' hyperthyroidism and ophthalmopathy. About the research overall: Upon initial diagnosis and before any treatment, peripheral blood was collected. General observations from the study: Clonotypes that were expanded in thyroid above 0.001 mostly appeared in blood too.

The CDR3 sequence is 13 residues long. Trimming pared 3 bases from V and 3 bases from J, leaving 9 bases between. Germline V gene sequence: CDR1 SGHDN, CDR2 FVKESK. The sequence was collected from a man younger than 45 with Graves' hyperthyroidism that later progressed to Graves' ophthalmopathy. Input material: blood. The chain is built from TRBV14 and TRBJ2-7; no clear D. For the CDR3, the DNA is TGTGCCAGCAGCCAGGTCCCACTCTACGAGCAGTACTTC. This translates into CASSQVPLYEQYF. Looking up the rest from reference TRBV14 and TRBJ2-7 gives the full variable domain: EAGVTQFPSHSVIEKGQTVTLRCDPISGHDNLYWYRRVMGKEIKFLLHFVKESKQDESGMPNNRFLAERTGGTYSTLKVQPAELEDSGVYFCASSQVPLYEQYFGPGTRLTVT.